This entry lists 17 T cell receptor beta chains sequenced from one sample in a study of cytomegalovirus exposure and HLA in healthy donors. The PCR made use of 60 Vbeta and 13 Jbeta primers. The repertoire was sequenced with immunoSEQ multiplex PCR; TCRdb's copy has only in-frame clones and lacks some. The sample records about 90,000 clones, less than 65% being singletons. The sample consisted of PBMCs. These TCRs come from a woman in her 30s in good health and CMV-seropositive.

CDR3 sequence reads: CASSSSSGGTNTGELFF. In DNA form, the CDR3 reads TGTGCCAGCAGCTCCTCTAGCGGGGGGACGAACACCGGGGAGCTGTTTTTT. This chain connects TRBV7-3 to TRBJ2-2; TRBD2 matches 11 bases. Germline V gene data show CDR1 as SGHTA and CDR2 as FQGTGA. V was clipped by 4 bases and J by 0 bases; unmatched bases: 4. This CDR3 spans 17 amino acids. The complete variable domain, with remaining parts taken from reference TRBV7-3 and TRBJ2-2, reads GAGVSQTPSNKVTEKGKYVELRCDPISGHTALYWYRQSLGQGPEFLIYFQGTGAADDSGLPNDRFFAVRPEGSVSTLKIQRTERGDSAVYLCASSSSSGGTNTGELFFGEGSRLTVL.

The DNA for the CDR3 is TGTGCCAGCAGCTTAGTAGACAGGGACTTGGAAGAGACCCAGTACTTC. The encoded protein is CASSLVDRDLEETQYF. The genes are TRBV7-2 and TRBJ2-5; a possible D gene is TRBD1 (7 bases). Trimming removed 1 base at V and 3 bases at J, with 15 bases between. CDR1 is SGHTA and CDR2 is FQGNSA in the germline V gene. The CDR3 is 16 amino acids.

In its sample, this clone was seen a few times. The chain recombines TRBV5-1 with TRBJ1-2, with 7 bases matching TRBD1. This CDR3 is built from 13 residues. Germline CDR1 SGHRS, CDR2 YFSETQ. V lost 2 bases, J lost 2 bases, and 0 bases stayed unmatched. This chain's CDR3 is CASSLQGNYGYTF. CDR3 DNA: TGCGCCAGCAGCTTACAGGGGAACTATGGCTACACCTTC.

This clone was recorded only once. The chain carries TRBV7-3 and TRBJ2-1, with D tentatively TRBD2 (7 bases). CDR3 length equals 14 residues. V was clipped by 6 bases and J by 7 bases, with 16 bases between them. Germline V gene sequence: CDR1 SGHTA, CDR2 FQGTGA. CDR3 nucleotide sequence: TGTGCCAGCAGGGAGGGGGGGCCTTGGAATGAGCAGTTCTTC. Residues: CASREGGPWNEQFF.

This clone was observed a handful of times. The chain uses TRBV10-1 and TRBJ1-2, with 7 bases identical to TRBD1. Losses at the gene ends were 0 bases for V and 4 bases for J; bases not matched to a gene: 2. Germline loops: CDR1 WNHNN, CDR2 SYGVQD (reference sequence). This CDR3 is built from 14 residues. Written as DNA, the CDR3 is TGCGCCAGCAGTGAGTCGGGGGACAGCTATGGCTACACCTTC. Its translation: CASSESGDSYGYTF.

This clone has only one observation. This chain uses TRBV6-4 with TRBJ2-1; TRBD1 matches 7 bases. Germline V gives CDR1 MRHNA, CDR2 SNTAGT. CDR3 size: 13 residues. Unmatched junction bases numbered 5, after V lost 6 bases and J lost 6 bases. The CDR3 region is CASSRQGINEQFF. As DNA, the CDR3 is TGTGCCAGCAGCCGACAGGGAATCAATGAGCAGTTCTTC.

The V call is TRBV6-6, the J call TRBJ1-5, with 7 bases identical to TRBD1. Germline assignment: CDR1 MNHNY and CDR2 SVGAGI (reference sequence). The length of the CDR3 is 13 residues. The trim removed 6 bases at V and 3 bases at J, leaving 2 bases unmatched. The chain's CDR3 is CASSDRVNQPQHF. The CDR3 DNA follows: TGTGCCAGCAGCGACAGGGTCAATCAGCCCCAGCATTTT.

The rearrangement joins TRBV19 to TRBJ1-2; 7 bases agree with TRBD1. CDR3 length: 16 amino acids. Germline trimming cut 3 bases from V and 7 bases from J; bases unmatched to any gene: 14. The germline gives CDR1 LNHDA, CDR2 SQIVND (reference sequence). The CDR3 DNA follows: TGTGCCAGTAGTATCTTCGCGGGACAGAAAAACGCTGGCTACACCTTC. Its protein product is CASSIFAGQKNAGYTF.

The chain combines TRBV6-6 with TRBJ2-7; tentative D call: TRBD1 (5 bases). This CDR3 is 14 amino acids long. V lost 6 bases, J lost 0 bases, and 12 bases lay in between. CDR1 and CDR2 from the germline V gene are MNHNY and SVGAGI (reference sequence). The CDR3 region has the DNA TGTGCCAGCAGGCTACAGGAGTTCTCCTACGAGCAGTACTTC. Protein product: CASRLQEFSYEQYF.

The chain combines TRBV6-6 with TRBJ2-7; TRBD1 is a possible D gene (6 bases). V was shortened by 6 bases and J by 0 bases, with 12 bases between the two germline ends. The CDR3 length is 14 residues. From germline, CDR1 is MNHNY and CDR2 SVGAGI (reference sequence). CDR3 protein: CASRKRDNSYEQYF. In DNA form, the CDR3 reads TGTGCCAGCAGGAAACGGGACAACTCCTACGAGCAGTACTTC.

This clone was picked up one time. The chain combines TRBV2 with TRBJ2-3, with D perhaps TRBD1 (5 bases). The germline V gene has CDR1 SNHLY and CDR2 FYNNEI. V lost 6 bases, J lost 1 base, and 11 bases lay in between. The CDR3 totals 14 residues. CDR3 residues: CASRWTSRTDTQYF. In DNA, the CDR3 is TGTGCCAGCAGGTGGACATCCCGCACAGATACGCAGTATTTT.

The table lists this clone with a few counts. The chain recombines TRBV18 with TRBJ2-1; 7 bases are shared with TRBD1. V shed 6 bases and J 10 bases; nucleotides not matched to a gene: 9. The CDR3 is made up of 13 amino acids. Germline CDR1 is KGHSH and CDR2 is LQKENI. The CDR3 region has the DNA TGTGCCAGCTCCCAAACGGTGGACAGGGAGCAGTTCTTC. As protein: CASSQTVDREQFF.

This clone occurred a few times. This rearrangement joins TRBV10-3 to TRBJ2-3; 8 bases align to TRBD2. Germline CDR1 is ENHRY and CDR2 is SYGVKD. The junction had 7 bases not matched to a gene; V was cut back by 4 bases and J by 1 base. The CDR3 contains 16 residues. In DNA, the CDR3 is TGTGCCATCAGTGCGAGACTAGCGATCGGCACAGATACGCAGTATTTT. Translation gives CAISARLAIGTDTQYF.

The genes are TRBV4-2 and TRBJ2-3; TRBD2 matches 8 bases. CDR1 and CDR2 (germline): LGHNA, YNFKEQ. The V segment lost 0 bases and the J segment 3 bases; nucleotides outside the gene matches: 8. This CDR3 has 17 amino acids. The DNA of the CDR3 is TGTGCCAGCAGCCAAGAAAATTTCAAGCGGGGGACAGATACGCAGTATTTT. This translates into CASSQENFKRGTDTQYF.

V is TRBV5-1 and J is TRBJ2-6, with 7 bases that match TRBD1. CDR1 is SGHRS and CDR2 is YFSETQ in the germline V gene. Trimming took 4 bases from V and 0 from J; bases not matched to a gene: 4. The CDR3 length is 16 residues. CDR3 region: CASSMGTVSGANVLTF. CDR3 coding DNA: TGCGCCAGCAGCATGGGGACAGTCTCTGGGGCCAACGTCCTGACTTTC.

This clone has only one observation. This chain connects TRBV15 to TRBJ1-4; D is unclear. With 1 base removed from V and 1 base from J, the gap between germline ends came to 4 bases. This CDR3 is built from 14 residues. The germline CDR1 and CDR2 sequences are LNHNV and YYDKDF (reference sequence). The CDR3 protein is CATSRAVTNEKLFF. The CDR3 bases are TGTGCCACCAGCAGAGCGGTAACTAATGAAAAACTGTTTTTT. The full variable domain, with the rest looked up from reference TRBV15 and TRBJ1-4, is DAMVIQNPRYQVTQFGKPVTLSCSQTLNHNVMYWYQQKSSQAPKLLFHYYDKDFNNEADTPDNFQSRRPNTSFCFLDIRSPGLGDTAMYLCATSRAVTNEKLFFGSGTQLSVL.

The rearrangement joins TRBV29-1 to TRBJ2-3, with 9 bases lining up with TRBD1. Trimming at V came to 7 bases and at J to 7 bases, leaving 12 bases not matched to a gene. The CDR3 runs 14 residues. CDR1 is SQVTM and CDR2 is ANQGSEA in the germline V gene. DNA of the CDR3: TGCAGCGCCCTTCGCTGGACAGGGGAGAATACGCAGTATTTT. Translated: CSALRWTGENTQYF.